These 15 T cell receptor beta chains came from one sample sequenced in a study of T cell responses to AZD1222 COVID-19 vaccine. The protocol was immunoSEQ multiplex PCR, while the TCRdb copy is restricted to in-frame clones and leaves out a portion. The data hold roughly 120,000 clones, with 80% to 90% observed a single time. The specimen comprised peripheral blood, sampled on day 0 of AZD1222 vaccination. These TCRs come from an adult in good health.

V is TRBV7-2 and J is TRBJ1-5; tentative D call: TRBD1 (5 bases). Germline assignment: CDR1 SGHTA and CDR2 FQGNSA. CDR3 length: 15 residues. Trimming pared 1 base from V and 1 base from J, leaving 8 bases between. The CDR3 here is CASSLGSGSNQPQHF. CDR3 DNA: TGTGCCAGCAGCTTAGGGTCAGGGAGCAATCAGCCCCAGCATTTT.

The rearrangement links TRBV5-1 to TRBJ2-1; D is unclear. This CDR3 is built from 12 residues. Between the trimmed V and J ends, which lost 4 bases and 5 bases, there was a span of 7 bases. Per germline, CDR1 SGHRS and CDR2 YFSETQ. This chain's CDR3 is CASSVGNNEQFF. The CDR3 DNA reads as TGCGCCAGCAGCGTAGGAAACAATGAGCAGTTCTTC. Full variable domain (remainder filled in from reference TRBV5-1 and TRBJ2-1): KAGVTQTPRYLIKTRGQQVTLSCSPISGHRSVSWYQQTPGQGLQFLFEYFSETQRNKGNFPGRFSGRQFSNSRSEMNVSTLELGDSALYLCASSVGNNEQFFGPGTRLTVL.

The V gene is TRBV27, the J gene TRBJ1-1; D is ambiguous. The germline V and J ends were trimmed by 10 bases and 4 bases, with 22 bases remaining between them. This CDR3 is 15 amino acids long. In germline, CDR1 is MNHEY, CDR2 SMNVEV (reference sequence). DNA of the CDR3: TGTGCCACCCGACTAGAGAGGGTATTAGGCACTGAAGCTTTCTTT. As protein: CATRLERVLGTEAFF.

CDR3 DNA sequence: TGTGCCAGCTCACCTGGCGGGGTGAACACCGGGGAGCTGTTTTTT. This translates into CASSPGGVNTGELFF. The rearrangement uses TRBV18 and TRBJ2-2; D is possibly TRBD2 (6 bases). Germline lookup yields CDR1 KGHSH and CDR2 LQKENI. The V gene lost 3 bases and the J gene lost 1 base, with 9 bases spanning the gap. The CDR3 is 15 residues long.

The chain couples TRBV5-1 to TRBJ1-2, with a possible D match to TRBD1 (5 bases). The CDR3 consists of 14 residues. Germline V gives CDR1 SGHRS, CDR2 YFSETQ. The V end lost 1 base, the J end lost 3 bases, and 10 bases lay between the germline ends. The CDR3 region has the DNA TGCGCCAGCAGCTTGTCAGGGAGGGACTATGGCTACACCTTC. As protein: CASSLSGRDYGYTF.

CDR3 protein: CATSDSTYYGYTF. CDR3 DNA sequence: TGTGCCACCAGTGACAGCACGTACTATGGCTACACCTTC. The rearrangement joins TRBV24-1 to TRBJ1-2; D not resolved. Per germline, CDR1 KGHDR and CDR2 SFDVKD. The V gene lost 4 bases and the J gene lost 3 bases, with 8 bases spanning the gap. The CDR3 sequence is 13 residues long.

The chain couples TRBV5-1 to TRBJ1-2; 7 bases are a match to TRBD1. From germline, CDR1 is SGHRS and CDR2 YFSETQ. Germline trimming cut 4 bases from V and 8 bases from J; bases unmatched to any gene: 5. The CDR3 length is 12 residues. In DNA, the CDR3 is TGCGCCAGCAGCCCACGGGACAGCGGCTACACCTTC. This sequence encodes CASSPRDSGYTF.

V is TRBV7-9 and J is TRBJ1-2; no firm D call. The V gene's germline CDR1 is SEHNR and CDR2 FQNEAQ (reference sequence). CDR3 length equals 14 residues. V was trimmed by 1 base and J by 1 base, leaving 7 bases between them. The CDR3 spells CASSLEGVNYGYTF. The DNA for the CDR3 is TGTGCCAGCAGCTTAGAGGGTGTTAACTATGGCTACACCTTC.

This chain joins TRBV7-9 and TRBJ2-2; no clear D gene. V gave up 1 base and J gave up 6 bases, with 6 bases separating them. From germline, CDR1 is SEHNR and CDR2 FQNEAQ (reference sequence). This CDR3 contains 13 residues. CDR3 in DNA: TGTGCCAGCAGCTTAGTTGGGGCCGGGGAGCTGTTTTTT. The encoded protein is CASSLVGAGELFF.

The chain's CDR3 is CSAGQGYEQYF. The CDR3 nucleotides read TGCAGTGCCGGACAGGGCTACGAGCAGTACTTC. The chain joins TRBV20-1 to TRBJ2-7; 8 bases agree with TRBD1. The CDR3 runs 11 residues. V was pared by 6 bases and J by 3 bases, with 1 base of the junction left unmatched. CDR1 DFQATT and CDR2 SNEGSKA come from the germline V gene (reference sequence).

The rearrangement joins TRBV11-3 to TRBJ1-1; D gene uncertain. The V end lost 5 bases, the J end lost 4 bases, and 11 bases lay between the germline ends. The CDR3 totals 13 residues. Germline V gene lookup returns CDR1 SGHNT and CDR2 YENEEA. This chain's CDR3 is CASSPTRSTEAFF. CDR3 nucleotide sequence: TGTGCCAGCAGCCCAACAAGGAGCACTGAAGCTTTCTTT.

V gene TRBV19 combines with J gene TRBJ1-1, with 10 bases matching TRBD1. V lost 5 bases, J lost 6 bases, and 9 bases stayed unmatched. The length of the CDR3 is 15 residues. Germline V gene data show CDR1 as LNHDA and CDR2 as SQIVND (reference sequence). CDR3 nucleotides: TGTGCCAGTAGTCCCCCTAGACAGGGGGCCCCTGAAGCTTTCTTT. Protein product: CASSPPRQGAPEAFF. Drawing the rest from reference TRBV19 and TRBJ1-1, the complete variable domain is DGGITQSPKYLFRKEGQNVTLSCEQNLNHDAMYWYRQDPGQGLRLIYYSQIVNDFQKGDIAEGYSVSREKKESFPLTVTSAQKNPTAFYLCASSPPRQGAPEAFFGQGTRLTVV.

The rearrangement links TRBV7-2 to TRBJ1-1, with a possible D match to TRBD1 (5 bases). Between the trimmed V and J ends, which lost 1 base and 5 bases, there was a span of 11 bases. CDR3 length equals 14 residues. Germline lookup yields CDR1 SGHTA and CDR2 FQGNSA. CDR3 in DNA: TGTGCCAGCAGCTTAGAGGGGAGAGGGACTGAAGCTTTCTTT. It encodes CASSLEGRGTEAFF.

This clone showed up just a few times. This chain links TRBV7-9 with TRBJ1-1; TRBD1 is a possible D gene (5 bases). The germline gives CDR1 SEHNR, CDR2 FQNEAQ (reference sequence). V lost 6 bases and J 2 bases, leaving 13 bases between the germline ends. The CDR3 contains 14 residues. The CDR3 DNA reads as TGTGCCAGCAGAAAGGGACCGATCAACACTGAAGCTTTCTTT. It codes for CASRKGPINTEAFF.

The J gene is TRBJ1-5, the V gene TRBV18, with D perhaps matching TRBD1 (6 bases). Germline V gene data show CDR1 as KGHSH and CDR2 as LQKENI. Deletions cut 5 bases from V and 6 bases from J, with 11 bases between. CDR3 length equals 13 residues. Written as DNA, the CDR3 is TGTGCCAGCTCAAGGGGGGCACGTCAGCCCCAGCATTTT. Translation: CASSRGARQPQHF.